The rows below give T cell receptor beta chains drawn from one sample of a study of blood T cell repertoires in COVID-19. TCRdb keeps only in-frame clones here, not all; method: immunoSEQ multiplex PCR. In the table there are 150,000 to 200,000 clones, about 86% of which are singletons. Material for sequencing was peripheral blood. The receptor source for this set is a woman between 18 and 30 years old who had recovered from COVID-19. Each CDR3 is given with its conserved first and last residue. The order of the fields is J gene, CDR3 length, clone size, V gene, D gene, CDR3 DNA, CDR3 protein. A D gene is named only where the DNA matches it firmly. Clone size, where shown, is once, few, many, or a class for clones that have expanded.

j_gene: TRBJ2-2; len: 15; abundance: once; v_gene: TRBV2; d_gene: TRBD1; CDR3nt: TGTGCCAGCAGTACACGGGACAGGGCCACCGGGGAGCTGTTTTTT; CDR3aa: CASSTRDRATGELFF
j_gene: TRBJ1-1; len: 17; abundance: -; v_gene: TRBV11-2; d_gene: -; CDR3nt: TGTGCCAGCAGCTTAGTCTCTTTTAACACCCTAGGAACTGAAGCTTTCTTT; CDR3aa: CASSLVSFNTLGTEAFF
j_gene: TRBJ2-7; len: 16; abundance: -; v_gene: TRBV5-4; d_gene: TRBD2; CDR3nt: TGTGCCAGCAGCCTCGGACTAGCGGGGACCCTCCACGAGCAGTACTTC; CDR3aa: CASSLGLAGTLHEQYF
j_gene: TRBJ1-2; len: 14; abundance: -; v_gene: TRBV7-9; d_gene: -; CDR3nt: TGTGCCAGCAGCTTAGCGCTGACAGACTATGGCTACACCTTC; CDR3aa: CASSLALTDYGYTF
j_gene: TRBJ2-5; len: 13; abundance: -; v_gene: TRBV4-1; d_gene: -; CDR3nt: TGCGCCAGCAGCCCATTCAGGGGCGAGACCCAGTACTTC; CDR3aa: CASSPFRGETQYF
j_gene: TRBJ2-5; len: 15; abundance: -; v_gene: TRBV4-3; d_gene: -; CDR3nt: TGCGCCAGCAGCTCCCGTTCCGGCAGGGCCGAGACCCAGTACTTC; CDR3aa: CASSSRSGRAETQYF
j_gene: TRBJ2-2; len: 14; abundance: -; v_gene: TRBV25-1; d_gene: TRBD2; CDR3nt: TGTGCCAGCAGTCCCCGGGGGGAAACCGGGGAGCTGTTTTTT; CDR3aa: CASSPRGETGELFF
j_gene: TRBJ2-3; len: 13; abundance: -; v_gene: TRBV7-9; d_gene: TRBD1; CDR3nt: TGTGCCAGCAGCTTTGACAGGGCCGATACGCAGTATTTT; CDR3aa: CASSFDRADTQYF
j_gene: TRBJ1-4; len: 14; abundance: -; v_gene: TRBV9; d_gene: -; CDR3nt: TGTGCCAGCAGTGAGGCGGCAACTAATGAAAAACTGTTTTTT; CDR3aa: CASSEAATNEKLFF
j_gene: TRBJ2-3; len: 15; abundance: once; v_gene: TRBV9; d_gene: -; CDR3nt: TGTGCCAGCAGCGTAGCACAGATCGCTTCCGATACGCAGTATTTT; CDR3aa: CASSVAQIASDTQYF
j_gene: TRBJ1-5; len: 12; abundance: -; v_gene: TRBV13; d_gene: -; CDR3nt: TGTGCCAGCAGCTTACAGGGTAAACCCCAGCATTTT; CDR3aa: CASSLQGKPQHF
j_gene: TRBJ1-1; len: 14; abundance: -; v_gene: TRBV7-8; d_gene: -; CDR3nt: TGTGCCAGCAGCTTTGGACTCATGTACACTGAAGCTTTCTTT; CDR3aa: CASSFGLMYTEAFF
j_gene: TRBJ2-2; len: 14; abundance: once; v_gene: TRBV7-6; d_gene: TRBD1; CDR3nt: TGTGCCAGCAGCTTAGTCGCAGGGGGCCGGGAGCTGTTTTTT; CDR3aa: CASSLVAGGRELFF
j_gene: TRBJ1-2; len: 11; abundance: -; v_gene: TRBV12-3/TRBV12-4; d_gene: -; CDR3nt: TGTGCCAGTAGGGGGGGGAATCGCTACACCTTC; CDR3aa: CASRGGNRYTF
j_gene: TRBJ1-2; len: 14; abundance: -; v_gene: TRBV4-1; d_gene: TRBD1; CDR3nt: TGCGCCAGCAGCCAACCTCAGGGGGCCTATGGCTACACCTTC; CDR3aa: CASSQPQGAYGYTF
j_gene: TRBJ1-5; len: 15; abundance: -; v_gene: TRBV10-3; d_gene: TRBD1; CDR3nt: TGTGCCATCAGGGGGGACAGGGGGCAGAATCAGCCCCAGCATTTT; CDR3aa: CAIRGDRGQNQPQHF
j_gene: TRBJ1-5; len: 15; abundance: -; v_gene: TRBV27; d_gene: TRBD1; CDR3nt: TGTGCCAGCATTCCCACAGGGGATAGCAATCAGCCCCAGCATTTT; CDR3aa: CASIPTGDSNQPQHF
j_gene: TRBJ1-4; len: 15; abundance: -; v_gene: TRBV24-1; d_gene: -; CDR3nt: TGTGCCACCTCCAAGGGGAGGTATCAGAATGAAAAACTGTTTTTT; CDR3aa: CATSKGRYQNEKLFF
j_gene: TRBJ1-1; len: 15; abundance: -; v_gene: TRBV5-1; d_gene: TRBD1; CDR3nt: TGCGCCAGCAGCCCTGGGACAGGGCCGAACACTGAAGCTTTCTTT; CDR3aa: CASSPGTGPNTEAFF
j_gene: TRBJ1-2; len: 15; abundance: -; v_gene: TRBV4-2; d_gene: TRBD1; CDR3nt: TGTGCCAGCAGCCAAGTCCAAGACAGGGTCTATGGCTACACCTTC; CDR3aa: CASSQVQDRVYGYTF